One and the same sample provided the 27 T cell receptor beta chains below, sequenced in a study of vaccination and CD4 T cells after COVID-19. Oncomine TCR Beta short-read sequencing was applied to DNA from cultured CD4+ T cells. MiXCR was run by TCRdb on the PCR reads, yielding one entry per CDR3 protein. The sample consists of around 21,000 distinct CDR3 sequences, around 50% of them appearing once. These TCRs' antigens remain unknown. The treatment denotes: approximately nine-day PBMC culture with coronavirus spike peptide pools or control peptides (ViraFEST assay). The specimen was CD4+ T cells from blood, cultured in vitro. The source of these receptors is a human donor who had recovered from COVID-19.

The J gene is TRBJ1-2, the V gene TRBV11-3; 9 positions match TRBD1. The V segment lost 5 bases and the J segment 6 bases; nucleotides outside the gene matches: 13. CDR1 is SGHNT and CDR2 is YENEEA in the germline V gene. The CDR3 sequence is 16 residues long. CDR3 in amino acids: CASSEPGQGFMNGYTF. For the CDR3, the DNA is TGTGCCAGCAGCGAACCGGGACAGGGCTTTATGAATGGCTACACCTTC.

This clonotype has a handful of counts. The chain carries TRBV24-1 and TRBJ1-2; TRBD1 might be the D (5 bases). The CDR3 length is 12 residues. The germline V and J ends were trimmed by 4 bases and 10 bases, with 12 bases remaining between them. The germline V gene has CDR1 KGHDR and CDR2 SFDVKD. CDR3 loop: CATSDPSGTYTF. DNA for the CDR3: TGTGCCACCAGTGACCCTTCCGGGACCTACACCTTC.

In this sample, this clonotype turned up a few times. The chain uses TRBV5-4 and TRBJ2-2; D remains ambiguous. The CDR3 loop spans 15 amino acids. Trimming took 0 bases from V and 5 from J, leaving 11 bases between them. The V gene's germline CDR1 is SGHNT and CDR2 YYREEE (reference sequence). The CDR3 loop reads CASSLALAQTGELFF. Here the CDR3 DNA reads TGTGCCAGCAGCTTGGCCCTTGCGCAGACCGGGGAGCTGTTTTTT. Full variable domain (remainder filled in from reference TRBV5-4 and TRBJ2-2): ETGVTQSPTHLIKTRGQQVTLRCSSQSGHNTVSWYQQALGQGPQFIFQYYREEENGRGNFPPRFSGLQFPNYSSELNVNALELDDSALYLCASSLALAQTGELFFGEGSRLTVL.

V gene TRBV7-8 combines with J gene TRBJ2-3; unclear D gene. The V end lost 1 base, the J end lost 1 base, and 12 bases lay between the germline ends. CDR1 and CDR2 from the germline V gene are SGHVS and FQNEAQ. The CDR3 runs to 16 residues. The CDR3 nucleotides read TGTGCCAGCAGCTTAGGTTGGGCTAATGGCACAGATACGCAGTATTTT. The encoded protein is CASSLGWANGTDTQYF.

Details on this clonotype: One end of the junction is discordant with germline, which a read error may explain. The chain recombines TRBV20-1 with TRBJ1-2; D gene unclear. CDR1 is DFQATT, CDR2 SNEGSKA, per germline (reference sequence). The CDR3 has 11 residues. The CDR3 is CSASGNTIIIF. CDR3 bases: TGCAGTGCTAGCGGTAACACTATCATAATATTC.

The chain combines TRBV5-1 with TRBJ1-1; TRBD1 matches 7 bases. This CDR3 is built from 15 residues. The V and J ends lost 4 bases and 5 bases, in that order; junction bases with no gene match: 11. Germline assignment: CDR1 SGHRS and CDR2 YFSETQ. In nucleotides, the CDR3 is TGCGCCAGCAGCCCGAGGGGACAGAGGGAGACTGAAGCTTTCTTT. Translating it yields CASSPRGQRETEAFF.

CDR3 nucleotide sequence: TGTGCCAGCAGTGGGGACAGGGAAGGAGAGCAGTACTTC. Translated, it gives CASSGDREGEQYF. The chain employs TRBV2 and TRBJ2-7; 9 bases are shared with TRBD1. The junction had 5 bases not matched to a gene; V was cut back by 4 bases and J by 7 bases. The CDR3 is 13 amino acids. Germline CDR1 is SNHLY and CDR2 is FYNNEI.

This sequence joins TRBV10-3 and TRBJ1-1; D remains ambiguous. Germline CDR1 ENHRY, CDR2 SYGVKD. V dropped 6 bases and J dropped 0 bases, with 5 bases sitting between them. The CDR3 is 12 residues long. CDR3 DNA: TGTGCCATCAGCTCACTGAACACTGAAGCTTTCTTT. The encoded protein is CAISSLNTEAFF.

The rearrangement joins TRBV20-1 to TRBJ1-2, with a tentative D call TRBD1 (6 bases). V gave up 4 bases and J gave up 4 bases, with 19 bases separating them. Germline V lookup: CDR1 DFQATT, CDR2 SNEGSKA (reference sequence). The CDR3 spans 15 residues. As DNA, the CDR3 is TGCAGTGCTACAAGGACAGCTACCTCTGGCTATGGCTACACCTTC. This sequence encodes CSATRTATSGYGYTF.

The chain combines TRBV14 with TRBJ2-7; D unresolved. This CDR3 is 15 amino acids long. V dropped 1 base and J dropped 0 bases, with 10 bases sitting between them. CDR1 is SGHDN and CDR2 is FVKESK in the germline V gene. DNA for the CDR3: TGTGCCAGCAGCCAAGTTTCCCTGAGCTCCTACGAGCAGTACTTC. Residues: CASSQVSLSSYEQYF.

The chain has TRBV20-1 and TRBJ1-5; 8 bases agree with TRBD1. Germline CDR1 and CDR2: DFQATT and SNEGSKA (reference sequence). V dropped 4 bases and J dropped 4; count of bases not matched to a gene: 3. This CDR3 contains 13 residues. CDR3 nucleotide sequence: TGCAGTGCTACGGACAGGGAGAATCAGCCCCAGCATTTT. Protein sequence: CSATDRENQPQHF.

V usage is TRBV11-2 and J usage is TRBJ1-5; possible D gene TRBD1, 6 bases. There are 14 residues in the CDR3. Trimming pared 3 bases from V and 6 bases from J, leaving 12 bases between. The germline V gene has CDR1 SGHAT and CDR2 FQNNGV. The CDR3 loop reads CASSFGQIGQPQHF. The CDR3 DNA is TGTGCCAGCAGCTTTGGACAGATAGGTCAGCCCCAGCATTTT.

This clonotype has a handful of counts. V and J are TRBV7-9 and TRBJ1-2; no clear D gene. The CDR3 has 13 amino acids. CDR1 is SEHNR and CDR2 is FQNEAQ in the germline V gene (reference sequence). Between the trimmed V and J ends, which lost 8 bases and 1 base, there was a span of 11 bases. The CDR3 spells CASQSWDNYGYTF. CDR3 bases: TGTGCCAGCCAAAGTTGGGATAACTATGGCTACACCTTC.

Here the CDR3 DNA reads TGTGCCAGCAGCTCCGGTCCGGGGAGTTCACCCCTCCACTTT. It specifies CASSSGPGSSPLHF. The chain has TRBV7-2 and TRBJ1-6; D gene unclear. Trimming pared 4 bases from V and 9 bases from J, leaving 13 bases between. CDR3 length: 14 amino acids. Germline loops: CDR1 SGHTA, CDR2 FQGNSA.

J is TRBJ1-5 and V is TRBV6-5; 8 bases align to TRBD1. The CDR3 runs 15 residues. The ends lost 0 bases at V and 6 bases at J; junction bases unmatched: 4. The germline V gene has CDR1 MNHEY and CDR2 SVGAGI. The CDR3 DNA sequence: TGTGCCAGCAGTTACTCAGGCAGGGGGCCTCAGCCCCAGCATTTT. This sequence encodes CASSYSGRGPQPQHF.

This clonotype was seen a single time. The rearrangement links TRBV4-2 to TRBJ1-2; D ambiguous. Per the germline V gene, CDR1 is LGHNA and CDR2 is YNFKEQ. The V and J ends lost 0 bases and 7 bases respectively, with 12 bases between them. This CDR3 region has 14 residues. This CDR3 reads CASSQDVGEAGYTF. The CDR3 region has the DNA TGTGCCAGCAGCCAAGATGTCGGGGAGGCTGGCTACACCTTC.

The J gene is TRBJ2-2, the V gene TRBV2; D remains unclear. The germline V and J ends were trimmed by 11 bases and 6 bases, with 10 bases remaining between them. Germline lookup yields CDR1 SNHLY and CDR2 FYNNEI. The CDR3 is made up of 11 amino acids. The CDR3, as DNA: TGTGCCTCCGTCTTCGCCGGGGAGCTGTTTTTT. Its translation: CASVFAGELFF.

This clonotype turned up a few times. This chain uses TRBV6-9 with TRBJ1-5, with a tentative D call TRBD1 (6 bases). With 0 bases removed from V and 0 bases from J, the gap between germline ends came to 24 bases. Germline CDR1 is MNHGY and CDR2 is SVAAGI. This CDR3 region has 21 residues. The CDR3 bases are TGTGCCAGCAGTTATTCGGCCAGGACCTCAGGGGTCAAGAATAGCAATCAGCCCCAGCATTTT. Translation gives CASSYSARTSGVKNSNQPQHF.

This chain uses TRBV6-9 with TRBJ1-1, with TRBD1 matching 10 bases. J gave up 5 bases and V 8 bases, and 5 bases lay outside the gene matches. From germline, CDR1 is MNHGY and CDR2 SVAAGI. The CDR3 is 13 residues long. CDR3 protein: CASLGQGVTEAFF. The CDR3 DNA reads as TGTGCCAGCCTAGGACAGGGGGTAACTGAAGCTTTCTTT.

The J gene is TRBJ2-3, the V gene TRBV6-4; TRBD2 agrees at 9 bases. CDR3 length equals 14 residues. Trimming at V came to 3 bases and at J to 5 bases, leaving 3 bases not matched to a gene. Germline V gene sequence: CDR1 MRHNA, CDR2 SNTAGT. The CDR3 here is CASSEREGRDTQYF. DNA for the CDR3: TGTGCCAGCAGTGAGCGGGAGGGCCGAGATACGCAGTATTTT.

V and J are TRBV20-1 and TRBJ2-1; 9 bases match TRBD1. The CDR3 has 14 amino acids. Germline CDR1 is DFQATT and CDR2 is SNEGSKA (reference sequence). V lost 2 bases, J lost 7 bases, and 6 bases stayed unmatched. CDR3 DNA sequence: TGCAGTGCTAGACTACAGGGGGCGCGAAATGAGCAGTTCTTC. Its protein is CSARLQGARNEQFF.

The genes are TRBV6-2 or TRBV6-3 and TRBJ2-6; D unresolved. Trimming cost V 0 bases and J 0 bases, with 9 bases left between them. Per germline, CDR1 MNHEY and CDR2 SVGEGT. The CDR3 runs 17 residues. CDR3 sequence reads: CASSYSGRFSGANVLTF. The CDR3 coding sequence is TGTGCCAGCAGTTACTCTGGACGGTTCTCTGGGGCCAACGTCCTGACTTTC.

Turning to this clonotype: Relative to the germline gene, one junction end is altered; a read error may explain this. The chain links TRBV29-1 to TRBJ1-2; 8 bases align to TRBD1. This CDR3 contains 12 residues. CDR1 and CDR2 (germline): SQVTM, ANQGSEA. CDR3 DNA: TGCAGCGGGGGACAGGACAACTATGGCTACGCCTTC. The encoded protein is CSGGQDNYGYAF.

This clonotype has a handful of counts. The rearrangement uses TRBV19 and TRBJ2-1; 8 bases agree with TRBD2. The V segment lost 3 bases and the J segment 9 bases; nucleotides outside the gene matches: 7. The V gene's germline CDR1 is LNHDA and CDR2 SQIVND (reference sequence). CDR3 length: 14 residues. CDR3 bases: TGTGCCAGTAGTATCCGACTAGCGTCGAGTGAGCAGTTCTTC. As protein: CASSIRLASSEQFF.

The chain is built from TRBV7-2 and TRBJ1-2; the D gene is possibly TRBD1 (6 bases). Germline CDR1 SGHTA, CDR2 FQGNSA. The V end lost 1 base, the J end lost 4 bases, and 13 bases lay between the germline ends. The CDR3 length is 15 residues. CDR3 nucleotides: TGTGCCAGCAGCTTAGAGGGGGGCGCGGGCTATGGCTACACCTTC. Protein product: CASSLEGGAGYGYTF.

This clonotype showed up just a few times. The V call is TRBV29-1, the J call TRBJ2-3, with 9 bases aligning to TRBD1. The ends lost 6 bases at V and 4 bases at J; junction bases unmatched: 5. Germline V CDR1 and CDR2: SQVTM, ANQGSEA. The CDR3 has 13 residues. CDR3 amino acids: CSVPGQGPDTQYF. DNA for the CDR3: TGCAGCGTGCCGGGACAGGGACCAGATACGCAGTATTTT.

This chain joins TRBV7-9 and TRBJ1-2; D is unclear. The germline V and J ends were trimmed by 2 bases and 4 bases, with 11 bases remaining between them. Germline-derived CDR1 and CDR2 are SEHNR and FQNEAQ (reference sequence). The CDR3 sequence is 14 residues long. This chain's CDR3 is CASSLQGIGYGYTF. CDR3 sequence (DNA): TGTGCCAGCAGCTTACAAGGGATCGGCTATGGCTACACCTTC.